The 30 T cell receptor beta chains presented below share a single source sample, sequenced in a study of beta chain features in type 1 diabetes. Reverse transcription of all isolated RNA meant that expressed TCRB transcripts were sequenced. Here immunoSEQ multiplex PCR was the method, and the copy in TCRdb shows in-frame clones only, minus some. The profile shows 970,000 or so clones, about 17% of them singletons. The material sequenced was naive CD4+ T cells from blood. These receptors all come from a woman between 18 and 29 years old in good health.

This sequence joins TRBV11-1 and TRBJ2-7, with D tentatively TRBD2 (5 bases). Trimming left V 5 bases short and J 3 bases short, with 11 bases between. Germline assignment: CDR1 SGHAT and CDR2 FQDESV (reference sequence). The CDR3 length is 13 residues. Here the CDR3 reads CASSPRRGYEQYF. The CDR3 DNA sequence: TGTGCCAGCAGCCCGCGCCGGGGCTACGAGCAGTACTTC.

This clone has more than one count but fewer than ten. The rearrangement links TRBV7-2 to TRBJ2-7; a possible D gene is TRBD2 (6 bases). CDR3 length: 14 residues. Trimming pared 1 base from V and 2 bases from J, leaving 9 bases between. Germline V gene data show CDR1 as SGHTA and CDR2 as FQGNSA. This CDR3 is CASSLGLGTYEQYF. CDR3 DNA: TGTGCCAGCAGCTTAGGACTAGGAACCTACGAGCAGTACTTC.

This clone was detected only a few times. This sequence joins TRBV7-3 and TRBJ2-1; 9 bases agree with TRBD1. The V segment lost 5 bases and the J segment 4 bases; nucleotides outside the gene matches: 6. The CDR3 extends over 15 amino acids. Germline CDR1 and CDR2: SGHTA and FQGTGA. The CDR3 DNA is TGTGCCAGCAGCCCCGAGGGGACAGGGTACAATGAGCAGTTCTTC. Translating gives CASSPEGTGYNEQFF. Supplemented by reference TRBV7-3 and TRBJ2-1, the full variable domain reads GAGVSQTPSNKVTEKGKYVELRCDPISGHTALYWYRQSLGQGPEFLIYFQGTGAADDSGLPNDRFFAVRPEGSVSTLKIQRTERGDSAVYLCASSPEGTGYNEQFFGPGTRLTVL.

This rearrangement joins TRBV29-1 to TRBJ1-2; the D gene is possibly TRBD1 (5 bases). The CDR3 has 11 residues. CDR1 and CDR2 from the germline V gene are SQVTM and ANQGSEA. Trimming cost V 8 bases and J 8 bases, with 15 bases left between them. CDR3 bases: TGCAGCCTTGGGGGTCAGGAGGGCTACACCTTC. This sequence encodes CSLGGQEGYTF.

There are a few counts of this clone. The chain combines TRBV7-6 with TRBJ1-1; weak D call: TRBD1 (5 bases). V lost 3 bases and J 0 bases, leaving 17 bases between the germline ends. The CDR3 runs 17 residues. CDR1 and CDR2 (germline): SGHVS, FNYEAQ. The CDR3 DNA follows: TGTGCCAGCAGCTTCTCCCTCCCAGGGAACATGAACACTGAAGCTTTCTTT. Its protein product is CASSFSLPGNMNTEAFF.

In this sample, this clone turned up a few times. This chain uses TRBV7-3 with TRBJ1-1; D perhaps matches TRBD1 (5 bases). The CDR3 extends over 14 amino acids. Trimming removed 3 bases at V and 5 bases at J, with 13 bases between. The germline V gene encodes CDR1 SGHTA and CDR2 FQGTGA. The CDR3 loop reads CASSFQGGSTEAFF. CDR3 nucleotides: TGTGCCAGCAGCTTCCAGGGAGGATCGACTGAAGCTTTCTTT.

The V call is TRBV6-6, the J call TRBJ1-2, with 7 positions matching TRBD1. The CDR3 is made up of 15 amino acids. The junction had 11 bases not matched to a gene; V was cut back by 6 bases and J by 4 bases. Germline CDR1 reads MNHNY; CDR2 reads SVGAGI (reference sequence). DNA for the CDR3: TGTGCCAGCAGAAACGGACAGGCGGGTAGCTATGGCTACACCTTC. This encodes CASRNGQAGSYGYTF.

V is TRBV7-2 and J is TRBJ2-1; D call uncertain. The CDR3 consists of 15 residues. Germline-derived CDR1 and CDR2 are SGHTA and FQGNSA. The V gene lost 1 base and the J gene lost 1 base, with 8 bases spanning the gap. This CDR3 reads CASSLDWASYNEQFF. CDR3 nucleotides: TGTGCCAGCAGCTTAGATTGGGCTTCCTACAATGAGCAGTTCTTC.

This clone was seen a few times. The V and J genes are TRBV28 and TRBJ2-2; TRBD1 matches at 9 bases. The CDR3 loop spans 16 amino acids. Germline V gene lookup returns CDR1 MDHEN and CDR2 SYDVKM. V was clipped by 6 bases and J by 7 bases; unmatched bases: 12. CDR3 in DNA: TGTGCCAGCAGCCCAGGAACAGGGGGCGGGAGCGGGGAGCTGTTTTTT. Translation: CASSPGTGGGSGELFF. Together with reference TRBV28 and TRBJ2-2, the CDR3 gives the full variable domain: DVKVTQSSRYLVKRTGEKVFLECVQDMDHENMFWYRQDPGLGLRLIYFSYDVKMKEKGDIPEGYSVSREKKERFSLILESASTNQTSMYLCASSPGTGGGSGELFFGEGSRLTVL.

This rearrangement joins TRBV5-6 to TRBJ2-1; 16 bases fit TRBD2. The CDR3 has 16 residues. The germline gives CDR1 SGHDT, CDR2 YYEEEE. V was clipped by 9 bases and J by 2 bases; unmatched bases: 5. As DNA, the CDR3 is TGTGCCACCGGGACTAGCGGGAGGGCCGCCTACAATGAGCAGTTCTTC. Protein product: CATGTSGRAAYNEQFF.

V and J are TRBV27 and TRBJ1-1, with 8 positions matching TRBD1. CDR3 length: 17 amino acids. V lost 3 bases to trimming and J lost 0 bases; unmatched junction nucleotides: 9. Germline CDR1 MNHEY, CDR2 SMNVEV (reference sequence). The CDR3 DNA reads TGTGCCAGCAGTTTTAATTTCTGGGACAGGATGAACACTGAAGCTTTCTTT. Its protein product is CASSFNFWDRMNTEAFF.

This clone was counted only a few times. The J gene is TRBJ2-7, the V gene TRBV5-4; TRBD2 aligns across 11 bases. CDR3 length: 16 amino acids. After removal of 4 bases from V and 4 bases from J, the junction contained 10 bases not matched to a gene. Germline CDR1 SGHNT, CDR2 YYREEE (reference sequence). For the CDR3, the DNA is TGTGCCAGCAGCCAAGAATGGCTAGCGGGAGGTTACGAGCAGTACTTC. Translation gives CASSQEWLAGGYEQYF.

This chain connects TRBV28 to TRBJ2-7; no definite D call. This CDR3 region has 12 residues. V gave up 6 bases and J gave up 3 bases, with 9 bases separating them. CDR1 is MDHEN, CDR2 SYDVKM, per germline. The CDR3 coding sequence is TGTGCCAGCAGCTTCACCCTCTACGAGCAGTACTTC. Translated, it gives CASSFTLYEQYF.

To note about this clone: The junction shows a germline mismatch at one end, possibly a read error. The rearrangement joins TRBV10-3 to TRBJ2-7, with 15 bases that match TRBD2. The CDR3 sequence is 15 residues long. The germline V gene has CDR1 ENHRY and CDR2 SYGVKD. DNA of the CDR3: TGTGCCATCAGTAACGGACTAGCGGGAGGGCCCCACGAGGCCTTC. Encoded protein: CAISNGLAGGPHEAF.

The J gene is TRBJ1-5, the V gene TRBV28, with TRBD1 matching over 7 bases. CDR3 length: 16 residues. The J segment lost 1 base and the V segment lost 10 bases, leaving 13 bases of the junction unmatched. CDR1 and CDR2 (germline): MDHEN, SYDVKM. CDR3 nucleotide sequence: TGTGCCACCCGACAGGGCATTGATCTCAGCAATCAGCCCCAGCATTTT. Its translation: CATRQGIDLSNQPQHF.

J is TRBJ2-3 and V is TRBV6-1; unclear D gene. V lost 5 bases, J lost 5 bases, and 11 bases lay in between. Germline-derived CDR1 and CDR2 are MNHNS and SASEGT. The CDR3 is 13 residues long. CDR3 amino acids: CASSIGMLDTQYF. The CDR3 nucleotides read TGTGCCAGCAGTATTGGGATGTTAGATACGCAGTATTTT.

The sample holds a few counts of this clone. This chain uses TRBV5-4 with TRBJ1-2; D gene uncertain. V was clipped by 0 bases and J by 4 bases, with 13 bases between them. The CDR3 runs 15 residues. Germline V gene lookup returns CDR1 SGHNT and CDR2 YYREEE (reference sequence). CDR3 sequence (DNA): TGTGCCAGCAGCTTGGTGGGCCCCAGCGGCTATGGCTACACCTTC. It is translated as CASSLVGPSGYGYTF. Together with reference TRBV5-4 and TRBJ1-2, the CDR3 gives the full variable domain: ETGVTQSPTHLIKTRGQQVTLRCSSQSGHNTVSWYQQALGQGPQFIFQYYREEENGRGNFPPRFSGLQFPNYSSELNVNALELDDSALYLCASSLVGPSGYGYTFGSGTRLTVV.

The J gene is TRBJ2-1, the V gene TRBV5-6; no reliable D call. V was pared by 1 base and J by 0 bases, with 8 bases between. The CDR3 has 15 amino acids. Germline V lookup: CDR1 SGHDT, CDR2 YYEEEE. The CDR3 is CASSLTGRSYNEQFF. In nucleotides, the CDR3 is TGTGCCAGCAGCTTGACTGGGCGCTCCTACAATGAGCAGTTCTTC.

The CDR3 reads CASSLAGGDRTDTQYF. CDR3 DNA sequence: TGTGCCAGCAGCTTAGCCGGGGGAGATCGCACAGATACGCAGTATTTT. V is TRBV7-2 and J is TRBJ2-3, with a tentative D call TRBD2 (6 bases). The V and J ends lost 0 bases and 1 base respectively, with 11 bases between them. CDR1 is SGHTA, CDR2 FQGNSA, per germline. The CDR3 has 16 residues.

This clone was seen a handful of times. The rearrangement joins TRBV30 to TRBJ2-5, with TRBD2 identical over 12 bases. V lost 2 bases, J lost 1 base, and 11 bases stayed unmatched. The CDR3 covers 18 residues. CDR1 is GTSNPN and CDR2 is SVGIG in the germline V gene (reference sequence). The CDR3 protein is CAWSPEALTSGSQETQYF. The CDR3 DNA sequence: TGTGCCTGGAGTCCCGAAGCCTTGACTAGCGGGAGCCAAGAGACCCAGTACTTC.

There are a few counts of this clone. The chain is built from TRBV5-4 and TRBJ2-1, with D maybe TRBD2 (6 bases). The germline V gene has CDR1 SGHNT and CDR2 YYREEE (reference sequence). This CDR3 comprises 12 residues. Trimming took off 5 bases at V and 6 bases at J, with 9 bases between the two ends. In nucleotides, the CDR3 is TGTGCCAGCAGTTCCGGGGGCAATGAGCAGTTCTTC. Amino acids: CASSSGGNEQFF.

The chain uses TRBV6-5 and TRBJ2-1; 7 bases agree with TRBD2. The CDR3 spans 15 residues. In germline, CDR1 is MNHEY, CDR2 SVGAGI. V shed 4 bases, J shed 2 bases, and the junction held 5 bases outside the gene matches. The CDR3 DNA sequence: TGTGCCAGCAGTTTTCGGACTAGTCCCTACAATGAGCAGTTCTTC. As protein: CASSFRTSPYNEQFF.

The chain couples TRBV10-3 to TRBJ1-2, with D perhaps TRBD1 (6 bases). Germline CDR1 is ENHRY and CDR2 is SYGVKD. CDR3 size: 12 residues. Trimming cost V 8 bases and J 2 bases, with 9 bases left between them. The CDR3 sequence: CAIRQENYGYTF. CDR3 coding DNA: TGTGCCATCCGACAGGAGAACTATGGCTACACCTTC.

The V call is TRBV7-9, the J call TRBJ2-2; TRBD1 aligns across 7 bases. Germline values: CDR1 SEHNR, CDR2 FQNEAQ (reference sequence). Unmatched junction bases numbered 5, after V lost 6 bases and J lost 4 bases. The CDR3 is 14 amino acids. For the CDR3, the DNA is TGTGCCAGCAGGGGGACAGACCCCACCGGGGAGCTGTTTTTT. Its translation is CASRGTDPTGELFF.

This clone was seen only a few times. DNA for the CDR3: TGTGCCAGCAGTGCCCCCCCGGATTACAATGAGCAGTTCTTC. Translated: CASSAPPDYNEQFF. The chain is built from TRBV25-1 and TRBJ2-1; D remains unclear. Trimming shortened V by 4 bases and J by 4 bases, and 11 bases separated the two germline ends. Germline values: CDR1 MGHDK, CDR2 SYGVNS. The CDR3 runs 14 residues.

The rearrangement uses TRBV4-1 and TRBJ2-3, with D perhaps TRBD1 (5 bases). Germline V gene lookup returns CDR1 MGHRA and CDR2 YSYEKL. This CDR3 spans 15 amino acids. V was pared by 4 bases and J by 0 bases, with 11 bases between. This chain's CDR3 is CASSLQGGSTDTQYF. CDR3 coding DNA: TGCGCCAGCAGCCTCCAGGGTGGAAGCACAGATACGCAGTATTTT.

This chain joins TRBV19 and TRBJ2-1; 14 bases match TRBD2. The J segment lost 8 bases and the V segment lost 5 bases, leaving 8 bases of the junction unmatched. Germline V gene lookup returns CDR1 LNHDA and CDR2 SQIVND (reference sequence). CDR3 size: 16 residues. The DNA for the CDR3 is TGTGCCAGTAGTCCACGGACTAGCGGGAGGTCATATGAGCAGTTCTTC. Encoded protein: CASSPRTSGRSYEQFF.

This clone appeared a few times. The chain combines TRBV4-1 with TRBJ2-1, with D possibly matching TRBD2 (5 bases). This CDR3 has 17 residues. Deletions cut 0 bases from V and 3 bases from J, with 15 bases between. Per the germline V gene, CDR1 is MGHRA and CDR2 is YSYEKL. The CDR3 DNA follows: TGCGCCAGCAGCCAAGAAGCGCGGAGAGGGCTCTACAATGAGCAGTTCTTC. As protein: CASSQEARRGLYNEQFF.

This chain joins TRBV5-4 and TRBJ2-7; no clear D. V was clipped by 0 bases and J by 3 bases, with 16 bases between them. The CDR3 is made up of 16 amino acids. Germline V CDR1 and CDR2: SGHNT, YYREEE (reference sequence). The CDR3 DNA reads as TGTGCCAGCAGCTTGGGTGGGTCCCACCCCAACTACGAGCAGTACTTC. Its translation is CASSLGGSHPNYEQYF.

This clone turned up a few times. This chain's CDR3 is CASSQERSYFGGETQYF. CDR3 in DNA: TGCGCCAGCAGCCAAGAGAGGTCCTATTTCGGGGGGGAGACCCAGTACTTC. The genes are TRBV4-3 and TRBJ2-5; TRBD2 agrees at 7 bases. With V trimmed by 0 bases and J by 5 bases, 12 bases remained unmatched. The germline V gene has CDR1 LGHNA and CDR2 YSLEER. The CDR3 is made up of 17 amino acids.